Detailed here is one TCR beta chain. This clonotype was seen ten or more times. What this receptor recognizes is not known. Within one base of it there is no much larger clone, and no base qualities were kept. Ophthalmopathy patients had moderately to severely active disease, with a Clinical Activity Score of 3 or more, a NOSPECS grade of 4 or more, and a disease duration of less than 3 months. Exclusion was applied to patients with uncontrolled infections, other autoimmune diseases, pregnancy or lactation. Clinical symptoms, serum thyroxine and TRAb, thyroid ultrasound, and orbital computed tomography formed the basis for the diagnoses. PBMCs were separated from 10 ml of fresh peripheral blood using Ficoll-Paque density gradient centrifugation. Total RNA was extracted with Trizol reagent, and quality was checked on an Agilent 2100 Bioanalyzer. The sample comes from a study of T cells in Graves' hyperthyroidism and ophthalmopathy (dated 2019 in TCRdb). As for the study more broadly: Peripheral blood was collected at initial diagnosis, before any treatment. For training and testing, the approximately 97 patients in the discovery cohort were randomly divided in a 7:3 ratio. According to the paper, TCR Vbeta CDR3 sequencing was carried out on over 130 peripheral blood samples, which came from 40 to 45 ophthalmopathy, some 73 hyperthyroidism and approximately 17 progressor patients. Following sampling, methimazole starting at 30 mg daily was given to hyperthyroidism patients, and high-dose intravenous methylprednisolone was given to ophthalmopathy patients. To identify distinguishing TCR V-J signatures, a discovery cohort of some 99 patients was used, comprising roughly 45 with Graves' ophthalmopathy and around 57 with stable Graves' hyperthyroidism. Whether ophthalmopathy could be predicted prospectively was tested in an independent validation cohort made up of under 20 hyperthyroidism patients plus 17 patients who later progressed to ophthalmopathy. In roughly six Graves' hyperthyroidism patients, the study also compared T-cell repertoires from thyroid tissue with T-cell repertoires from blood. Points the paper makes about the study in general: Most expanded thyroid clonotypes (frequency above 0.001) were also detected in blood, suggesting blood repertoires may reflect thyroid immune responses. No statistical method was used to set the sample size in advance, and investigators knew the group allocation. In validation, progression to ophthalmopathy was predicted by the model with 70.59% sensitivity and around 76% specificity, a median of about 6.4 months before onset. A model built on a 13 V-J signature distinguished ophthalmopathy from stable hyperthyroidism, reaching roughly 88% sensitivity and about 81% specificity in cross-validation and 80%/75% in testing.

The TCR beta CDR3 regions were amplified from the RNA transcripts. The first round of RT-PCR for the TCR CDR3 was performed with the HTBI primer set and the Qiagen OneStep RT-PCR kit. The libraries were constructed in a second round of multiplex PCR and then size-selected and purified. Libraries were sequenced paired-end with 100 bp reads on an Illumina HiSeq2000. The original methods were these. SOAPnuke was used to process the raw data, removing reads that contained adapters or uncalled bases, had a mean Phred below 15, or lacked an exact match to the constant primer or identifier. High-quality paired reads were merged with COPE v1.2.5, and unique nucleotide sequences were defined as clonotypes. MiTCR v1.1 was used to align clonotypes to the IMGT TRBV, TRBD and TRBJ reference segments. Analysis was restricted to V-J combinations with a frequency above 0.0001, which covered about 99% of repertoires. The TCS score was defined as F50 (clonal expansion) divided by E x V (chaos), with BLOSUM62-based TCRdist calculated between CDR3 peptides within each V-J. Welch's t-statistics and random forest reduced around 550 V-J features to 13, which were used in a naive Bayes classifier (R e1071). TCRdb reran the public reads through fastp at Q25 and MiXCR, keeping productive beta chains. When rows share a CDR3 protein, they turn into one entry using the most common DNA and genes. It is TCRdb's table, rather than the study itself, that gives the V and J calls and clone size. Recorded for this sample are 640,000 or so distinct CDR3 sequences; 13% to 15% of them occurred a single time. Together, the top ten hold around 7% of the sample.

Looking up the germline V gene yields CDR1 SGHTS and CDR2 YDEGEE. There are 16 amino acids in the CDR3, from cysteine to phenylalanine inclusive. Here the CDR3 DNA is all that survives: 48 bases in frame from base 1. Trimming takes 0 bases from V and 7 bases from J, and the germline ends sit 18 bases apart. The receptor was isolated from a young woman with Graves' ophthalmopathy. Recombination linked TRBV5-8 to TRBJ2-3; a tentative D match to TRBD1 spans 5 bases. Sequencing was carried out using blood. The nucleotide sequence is TGTGCCAGCAGCTTGGTTGGACACCCGGACATACATACGCAGTATTTT. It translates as CASSLVGHPDIHTQYF.